Given below is one T cell receptor (beta chain) in context. These data belong to a study of blood T cell repertoires in COVID-19. Across the whole study: Nucleic acid was either cDNA or gDNA, and it came from T cells, B-cell-depleted T cells, or PBMCs.

As originally analysed: Counts of nucleated cells, estimated from reference gene primer amplification, were obtained. Sequenced by immunoSEQ multiplex PCR; TCRdb stores in-frame clones only, minus some. The V and J calls and clone size were taken over from that table, and D and trimming were inferred from the DNA. Altogether over 250,000 clones are present, 65% to 90% being singletons, with the ten largest covering approximately 12%. The length of the CDR3 is 19 residues. Germline loops: CDR1 SEHNR, CDR2 FQNEAQ (reference sequence). V trimming: 5 bases; J trimming: 0 bases; junction bases outside the gene matches: 16.

The sequencing sample was made of peripheral blood. The TCR was taken from a human donor in a cohort sampled during active COVID-19. The chain uses TRBV7-9 and TRBJ2-5; 9 nucleotides align to TRBD1. The DNA of the CDR3 is TGTGCCAGCAGCACTGGAACAGGGGGCTCACAAATGTACCAAGAGACCCAGTACTTC. Translated: CASSTGTGGSQMYQETQYF. The whole variable domain, filled in from reference TRBV7-9 and TRBJ2-5, reads DTGVSQNPRHKITKRGQNVTFRCDPISEHNRLYWYRQTLGQGPEFLTYFQNEAQLEKSRLLSDRFSAERPKGSFSTLEIQRTEQGDSAMYLCASSTGTGGSQMYQETQYFGPGTRLLVL.